A single TCR beta chain is shown here with its context. The germline V gene has CDR1 LGHNA and CDR2 YSLEER. The CDR3 has 18 residues. Trimming took 3 bases from V and 1 from J; bases not matched to a gene: 14. This specimen comes from a study of response to subunit inactivated influenza vaccine. TCRdb passed the RT-PCR reads through MiXCR, listing each CDR3 protein once. The sample contains about 520,000 distinct CDR3 sequences, over 25% of which appear only once. This receptor was obtained from a man aged 45-65 years who received an inactivated influenza vaccine. The material was CD4+ T cells sorted from PBMCs, obtained less than 6 days after vaccination. The rearrangement links TRBV4-3 to TRBJ2-7; 8 bases map to TRBD1. The CDR3 spells CASSQALSRDRWSYEQYF. DNA of the CDR3: TGCGCCAGCAGCCAGGCTCTTAGTCGGGACAGGTGGTCCTACGAGCAGTACTTC.